Each of the 7 T cell receptor beta chains below was sequenced from the same sample in a study of cytomegalovirus exposure and HLA in healthy donors. The protocol was immunoSEQ multiplex PCR, while the TCRdb copy is restricted to in-frame clones and leaves out a portion. Of fewer than 300,000 clones listed, 85% to 90% were seen once; the top ten hold approximately 0.95%. The specimen was PBMCs. Receptors originate from a woman aged 18-35 years in good health and CMV-seronegative.

This clone was seen a few times. The chain links TRBV25-1 to TRBJ2-7; TRBD1 matches 8 bases. The CDR3 runs to 17 residues. Germline lookup yields CDR1 MGHDK and CDR2 SYGVNS. The V segment lost 2 bases and the J segment 2 bases; nucleotides outside the gene matches: 11. In DNA form, the CDR3 reads TGTGCCAGCAGTGAAAGGGTAGGACAGGGCGTGGCCTACGAGCAGTACTTC. Encoded protein: CASSERVGQGVAYEQYF.

In nucleotides, the CDR3 is TGTGCCAGCAGTTACAAGGGGACAGGCTACGAGCAGTACTTC. Translating it yields CASSYKGTGYEQYF. The chain has TRBV6-5 and TRBJ2-7; 8 nucleotides agree with TRBD1. Trimming at V came to 2 bases and at J to 3 bases, leaving 3 bases not matched to a gene. Germline loops: CDR1 MNHEY, CDR2 SVGAGI. This CDR3 comprises 14 residues.

V and J are TRBV14 and TRBJ2-1; TRBD1 is a possible D gene (6 bases). This CDR3 is 13 amino acids long. Between the trimmed V and J ends, which lost 1 base and 11 bases, there was a span of 12 bases. Germline-derived CDR1 and CDR2 are SGHDN and FVKESK. The CDR3 bases are TGTGCCAGCAGCCAAGGTGGCAGGGGTCAGCAGTTCTTC. Residues: CASSQGGRGQQFF.

J is TRBJ1-4 and V is TRBV27, with 7 bases that match TRBD1. This CDR3 has 15 residues. Looked up from germline, CDR1 is MNHEY and CDR2 is SMNVEV (reference sequence). With 7 bases clipped from V and 7 bases from J, the junction kept 12 bases outside the gene matches. In DNA form, the CDR3 reads TGTGCCAGCATAGCCCGGACAGGCGATGGTGAAAAACTGTTTTTT. Its translation is CASIARTGDGEKLFF.

V and J are TRBV19 and TRBJ2-1, with 11 positions matching TRBD2. Germline CDR1 and CDR2: LNHDA and SQIVND (reference sequence). The CDR3 spans 19 residues. With V trimmed by 6 bases and J by 0 bases, 13 bases remained unmatched. The CDR3 nucleotides read TGTGCCAGTAGCACGACGGGAGGACTAGCGGGCTTCTCCTACAATGAGCAGTTCTTC. This translates into CASSTTGGLAGFSYNEQFF.

This clone was detected only once. The rearrangement joins TRBV15 to TRBJ2-7, with a weak D call TRBD1 (5 bases). V was shortened by 8 bases and J by 1 base, with 15 bases between the two germline ends. Germline CDR1 LNHNV, CDR2 YYDKDF (reference sequence). The CDR3 runs 14 residues. CDR3 DNA sequence: TGTGCCACCTCCCTATATAGGGGTTCCTACGAGCAGTACTTC. Translated, it gives CATSLYRGSYEQYF.

The chain joins TRBV5-1 to TRBJ2-7; D not certain. With 2 bases removed from V and 4 bases from J, the gap between germline ends came to 10 bases. The germline V gene has CDR1 SGHRS and CDR2 YFSETQ. There are 13 residues in the CDR3. CDR3 protein: CASSLVSGYEQYF. The CDR3 DNA reads TGCGCCAGCAGCTTAGTCTCGGGTTACGAGCAGTACTTC.